This T cell receptor (beta chain) came from a study of cytomegalovirus exposure and HLA in healthy donors. The CDR3 is 15 residues long. V gave up 5 bases and J gave up 4 bases, with 14 bases separating them. Germline V CDR1 and CDR2: LNHDA, SQIVND (reference sequence). In the PCR, 60 Vbeta and 13 Jbeta primers were used. Profiled with immunoSEQ multiplex PCR; TCRdb holds only in-frame clones, not every one. The sample includes 150,000 to 200,000 clones, roughly 77% of them seen just once. Sequencing input: PBMCs. J is TRBJ2-2 and V is TRBV19; maybe TRBD2 (6 bases). The clonotype comes from a male donor in good health and CMV-seropositive. In DNA, the CDR3 is TGTGCCAGTAGTCTTCAGACTAGTGGCACCGGGGAGCTGTTTTTT. Its protein product is CASSLQTSGTGELFF.